Presented here are 3 T cell receptor beta chains from one specimen sequenced in a study of blood T cell repertoires in COVID-19 (dated by TCRdb to about 2020). The protocol used for the library was the immunoSEQ multiplex PCR assay. TCRdb provides this immuneACCESS table in a form limited to in-frame rearrangements. Some clones are lacking; in checked studies, under half of them reflect an unresolved V gene, and why the rest are absent is not known. The sample table holds some 150,000 clones, of which more than 80% were seen once. The ten largest clones capture roughly 8.4% of the sample. The sample consisted of peripheral blood. These receptors all stem from a human donor with acute or convalescent COVID-19. The donor label of this sample is uncertain.

This sequence joins TRBV5-1 and TRBJ1-1; TRBD1 matches at 8 bases. J lost 0 bases, V lost 4 bases, and 8 bases had no gene match. Germline CDR1 SGHRS, CDR2 YFSETQ. This CDR3 contains 16 residues. The CDR3 DNA is TGCGCCAGCAGCCTGGGACAGGAGGTGATGAACACTGAAGCTTTCTTT. This codes for CASSLGQEVMNTEAFF.

V gene TRBV6-5 combines with J gene TRBJ2-7, with 10 bases matching TRBD2. V lost 6 bases to trimming and J lost 2 bases; unmatched junction nucleotides: 7. CDR1 and CDR2 (germline): MNHEY, SVGAGI. The CDR3 has 15 residues. CDR3 amino acids: CASSLTSGVTYEQYF. DNA of the CDR3: TGTGCCAGCAGCCTTACTAGCGGGGTCACCTACGAGCAGTACTTC.

The V call is TRBV19, the J call TRBJ2-2; 7 positions agree with TRBD1. The CDR3 loop spans 15 amino acids. V was pared by 5 bases and J by 5 bases, with 8 bases of the junction left unmatched. Germline V gene sequence: CDR1 LNHDA, CDR2 SQIVND (reference sequence). Here the CDR3 reads CASSPRQGGTGELFF. The CDR3 DNA follows: TGTGCCAGTAGTCCGAGACAGGGTGGGACCGGGGAGCTGTTTTTT. The variable domain in full, with the rest retrieved from reference TRBV19 and TRBJ2-2, is DGGITQSPKYLFRKEGQNVTLSCEQNLNHDAMYWYRQDPGQGLRLIYYSQIVNDFQKGDIAEGYSVSREKKESFPLTVTSAQKNPTAFYLCASSPRQGGTGELFFGEGSRLTVL.